This TCR beta chain is from a study of Ad26.COV2.S vaccination and SARS-CoV-2 variants. At the level of the study: Donor had been placed in the Ad26.COV2.S arm of the COV1001 trial.

The germline gives CDR1 SGHRS, CDR2 YFSETQ. The CDR3 is made up of 14 amino acids. V gave up 0 bases and J gave up 15 bases; unmatched junction bases: 8. Clones were read by immunoSEQ multiplex PCR, and TCRdb kept only the in-frame ones, dropping some. The sample gives about 400,000 clones, 83% of which show up once; roughly 7.4% is in the top ten. Treatment in this sample: approximately 18 received Ad26.COV2.S at low or high dose, single or two shots; roughly five received placebo; per-sample allocation not given. Collection of samples fell on day 63 after the first vaccine or placebo injection. Vaccination used an Ad26 vector expressing Wuhan-strain SARS-CoV-2 spike. The study's findings and limits: Those who received the vaccine showed greater spike-specific TCR breadth than those given placebo. Participants given vaccine showed non-spike TCR breadth similar to that of placebo recipients.

Worth noting for this clone: The antigen is unknown.

The chain joins TRBV5-1 to TRBJ2-4; 11 nucleotides line up with TRBD2. This TCR came from a person aged 18-65 years who received the Ad26.COV2.S COVID-19 vaccine or a placebo. The material sequenced was peripheral blood, taken in a trial of Ad26.COV2.S vaccine versus placebo. CDR3 region: CASSLEGTSGYTYF. In DNA form, the CDR3 reads TGCGCCAGCAGCTTGGAAGGGACTAGCGGATACACGTACTTC.